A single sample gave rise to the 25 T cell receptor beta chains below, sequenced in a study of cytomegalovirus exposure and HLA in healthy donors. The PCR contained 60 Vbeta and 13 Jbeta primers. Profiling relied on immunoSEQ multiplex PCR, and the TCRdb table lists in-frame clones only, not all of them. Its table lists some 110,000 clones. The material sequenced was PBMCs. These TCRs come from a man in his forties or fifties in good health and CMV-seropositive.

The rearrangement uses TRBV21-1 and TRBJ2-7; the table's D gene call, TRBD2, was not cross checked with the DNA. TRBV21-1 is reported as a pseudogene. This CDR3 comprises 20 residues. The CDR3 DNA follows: TGTGCCAGCAGCCCCCTAGGACTAGCGGGAGGGAGAAAGAGCTCCTACGAGCAGTACTTC. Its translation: CASSPLGLAGGRKSSYEQYF.

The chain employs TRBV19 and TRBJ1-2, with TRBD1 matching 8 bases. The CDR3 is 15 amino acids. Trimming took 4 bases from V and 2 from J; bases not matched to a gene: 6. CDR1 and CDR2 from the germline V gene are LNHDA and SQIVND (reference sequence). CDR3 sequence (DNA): TGTGCCAGTAGTACCTCGGACAGGGAAAACTATGGCTACACCTTC. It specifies CASSTSDRENYGYTF.

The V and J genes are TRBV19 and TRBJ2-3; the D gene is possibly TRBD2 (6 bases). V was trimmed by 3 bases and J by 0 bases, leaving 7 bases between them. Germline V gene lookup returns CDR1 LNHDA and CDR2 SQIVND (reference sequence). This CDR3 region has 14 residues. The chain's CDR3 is CASSIGLSTDTQYF. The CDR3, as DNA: TGTGCCAGTAGTATCGGACTAAGCACAGATACGCAGTATTTT.

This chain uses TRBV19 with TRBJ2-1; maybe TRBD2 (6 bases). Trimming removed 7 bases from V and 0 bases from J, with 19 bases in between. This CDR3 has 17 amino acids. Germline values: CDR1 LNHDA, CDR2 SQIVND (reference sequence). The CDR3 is CASKGDFEPSSYNEQFF. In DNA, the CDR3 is TGTGCCAGTAAAGGGGACTTTGAACCCAGCTCCTACAATGAGCAGTTCTTC.

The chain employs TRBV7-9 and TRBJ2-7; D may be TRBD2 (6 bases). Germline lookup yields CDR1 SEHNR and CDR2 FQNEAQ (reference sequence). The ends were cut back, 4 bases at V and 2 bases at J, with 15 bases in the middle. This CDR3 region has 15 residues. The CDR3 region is CASSSFDSGTYEQYF. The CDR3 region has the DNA TGTGCCAGCAGCTCATTCGATAGCGGTACCTACGAGCAGTACTTC.

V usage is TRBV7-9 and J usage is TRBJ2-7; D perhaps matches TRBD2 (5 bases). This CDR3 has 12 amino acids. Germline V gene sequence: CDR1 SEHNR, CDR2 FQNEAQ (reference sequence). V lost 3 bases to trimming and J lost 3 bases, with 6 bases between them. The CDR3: CASSFRGYEQYF. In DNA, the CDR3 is TGTGCCAGCAGCTTCCGGGGCTACGAGCAGTACTTC. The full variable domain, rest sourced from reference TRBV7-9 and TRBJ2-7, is DTGVSQNPRHKITKRGQNVTFRCDPISEHNRLYWYRQTLGQGPEFLTYFQNEAQLEKSRLLSDRFSAERPKGSFSTLEIQRTEQGDSAMYLCASSFRGYEQYFGPGTRLTVT.

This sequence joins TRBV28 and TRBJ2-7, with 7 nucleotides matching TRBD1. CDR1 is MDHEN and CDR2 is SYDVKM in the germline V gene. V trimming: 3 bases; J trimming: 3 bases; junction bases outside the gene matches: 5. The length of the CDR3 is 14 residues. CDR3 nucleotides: TGTGCCAGCAGTTTCGGGACAGCCAGCTACGAGCAGTACTTC. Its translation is CASSFGTASYEQYF.

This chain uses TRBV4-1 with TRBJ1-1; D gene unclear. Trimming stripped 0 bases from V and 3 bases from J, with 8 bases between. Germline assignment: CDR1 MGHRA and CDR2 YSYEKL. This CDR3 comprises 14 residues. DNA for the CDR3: TGCGCCAGCAGCCAAGAGGTGAGCTACACTGAAGCTTTCTTT. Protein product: CASSQEVSYTEAFF.

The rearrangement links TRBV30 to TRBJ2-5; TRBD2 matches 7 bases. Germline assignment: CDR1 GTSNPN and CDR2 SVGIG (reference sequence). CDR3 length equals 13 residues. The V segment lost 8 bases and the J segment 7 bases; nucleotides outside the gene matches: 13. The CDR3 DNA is TGTGCCGGAGCGGGAACCTCGGGAGGGACCCAGTACTTC. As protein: CAGAGTSGGTQYF.

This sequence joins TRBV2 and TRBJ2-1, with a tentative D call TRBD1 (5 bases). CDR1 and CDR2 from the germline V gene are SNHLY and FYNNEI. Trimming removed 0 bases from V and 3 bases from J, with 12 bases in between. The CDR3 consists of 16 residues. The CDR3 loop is CASSEAVQGYYNEQFF. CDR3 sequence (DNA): TGTGCCAGCAGTGAAGCCGTTCAGGGATACTACAATGAGCAGTTCTTC.

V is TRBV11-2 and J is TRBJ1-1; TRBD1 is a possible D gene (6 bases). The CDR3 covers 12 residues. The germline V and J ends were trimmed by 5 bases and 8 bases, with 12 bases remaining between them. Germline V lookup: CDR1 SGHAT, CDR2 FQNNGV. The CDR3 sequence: CASSQGRGEAFF. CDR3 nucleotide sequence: TGTGCCAGCAGCCAGGGGAGGGGAGAAGCTTTCTTT.

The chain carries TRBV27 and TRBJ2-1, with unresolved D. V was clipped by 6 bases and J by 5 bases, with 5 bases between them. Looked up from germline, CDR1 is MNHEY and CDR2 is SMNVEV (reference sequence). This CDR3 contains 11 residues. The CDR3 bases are TGTGCCAGCAGCCACAACAATGAGCAGTTCTTC. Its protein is CASSHNNEQFF.

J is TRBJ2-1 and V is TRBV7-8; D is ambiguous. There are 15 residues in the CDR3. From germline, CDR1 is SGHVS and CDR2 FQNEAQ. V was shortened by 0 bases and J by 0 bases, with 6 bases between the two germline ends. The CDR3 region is CASSLALSSYNEQFF. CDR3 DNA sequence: TGTGCCAGCAGCTTAGCGCTGAGCTCCTACAATGAGCAGTTCTTC.

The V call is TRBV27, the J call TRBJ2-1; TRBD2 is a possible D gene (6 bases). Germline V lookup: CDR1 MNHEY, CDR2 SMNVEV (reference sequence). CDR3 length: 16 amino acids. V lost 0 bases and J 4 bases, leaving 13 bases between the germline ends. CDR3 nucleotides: TGTGCCAGCAGTTTATCAATAGCGGACTATTACAATGAGCAGTTCTTC. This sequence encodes CASSLSIADYYNEQFF.

The CDR3 sequence is CASSGRGRSNQPQHF. CDR3 DNA: TGTGCCAGTAGTGGGCGGGGAAGGAGCAATCAGCCCCAGCATTTT. The rearrangement uses TRBV19 and TRBJ1-5; D gene unclear. The germline CDR1 and CDR2 sequences are LNHDA and SQIVND (reference sequence). V lost 5 bases to trimming and J lost 1 base, with 12 bases between them. The CDR3 extends over 15 amino acids. The entire variable domain, with the rest obtained from reference TRBV19 and TRBJ1-5, is as follows: DGGITQSPKYLFRKEGQNVTLSCEQNLNHDAMYWYRQDPGQGLRLIYYSQIVNDFQKGDIAEGYSVSREKKESFPLTVTSAQKNPTAFYLCASSGRGRSNQPQHFGDGTRLSIL.

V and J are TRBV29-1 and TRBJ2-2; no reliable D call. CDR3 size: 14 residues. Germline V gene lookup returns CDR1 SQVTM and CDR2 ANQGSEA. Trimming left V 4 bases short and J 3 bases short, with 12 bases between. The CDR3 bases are TGCAGCGTTGTGGGTACTCGGGACACCGGGGAGCTGTTTTTT. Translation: CSVVGTRDTGELFF.

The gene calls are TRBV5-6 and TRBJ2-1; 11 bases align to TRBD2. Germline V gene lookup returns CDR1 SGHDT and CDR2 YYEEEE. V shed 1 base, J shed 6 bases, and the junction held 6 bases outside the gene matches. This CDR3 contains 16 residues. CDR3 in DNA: TGTGCCAGCAGCTTGATAGCGGGAGGGCTGGTCAATGAGCAGTTCTTC. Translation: CASSLIAGGLVNEQFF.

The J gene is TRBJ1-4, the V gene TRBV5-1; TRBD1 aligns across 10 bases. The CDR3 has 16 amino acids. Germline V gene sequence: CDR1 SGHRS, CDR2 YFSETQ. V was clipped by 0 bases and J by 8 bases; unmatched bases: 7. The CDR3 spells CASSLASGQGYEKLFF. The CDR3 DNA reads TGCGCCAGCAGCTTGGCCTCGGGACAGGGGTACGAAAAACTGTTTTTT.

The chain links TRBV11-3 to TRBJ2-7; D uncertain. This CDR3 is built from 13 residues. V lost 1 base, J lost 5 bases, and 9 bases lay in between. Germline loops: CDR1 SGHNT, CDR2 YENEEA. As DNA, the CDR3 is TGTGCCAGCAGCTTAGCAGGATCTCACGAGCAGTACTTC. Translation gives CASSLAGSHEQYF.

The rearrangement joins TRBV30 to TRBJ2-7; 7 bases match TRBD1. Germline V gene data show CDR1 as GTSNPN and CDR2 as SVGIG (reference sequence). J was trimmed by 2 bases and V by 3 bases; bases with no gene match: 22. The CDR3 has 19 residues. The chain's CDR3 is CAWSPLTGQTLKFTYEQYF. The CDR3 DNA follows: TGTGCCTGGAGCCCCCTGACAGGGCAAACCTTAAAGTTTACCTACGAGCAGTACTTC.

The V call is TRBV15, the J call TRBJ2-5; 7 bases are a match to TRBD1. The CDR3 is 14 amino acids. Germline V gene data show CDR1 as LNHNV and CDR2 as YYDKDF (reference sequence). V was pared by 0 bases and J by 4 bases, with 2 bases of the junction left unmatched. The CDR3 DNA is TGTGCCACCAGCAGAGAGGCAGGGGGAGAGACCCAGTACTTC. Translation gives CATSREAGGETQYF.

The CDR3: CASSPGGTQYF. CDR3 in DNA: TGCGCCAGCAGCCCGGGGGGGACCCAGTACTTC. The rearrangement links TRBV5-1 to TRBJ2-5, with 7 positions matching TRBD2. Germline-derived CDR1 and CDR2 are SGHRS and YFSETQ. The CDR3 length is 11 residues. The V segment lost 4 bases and the J segment 7 bases; nucleotides outside the gene matches: 1.

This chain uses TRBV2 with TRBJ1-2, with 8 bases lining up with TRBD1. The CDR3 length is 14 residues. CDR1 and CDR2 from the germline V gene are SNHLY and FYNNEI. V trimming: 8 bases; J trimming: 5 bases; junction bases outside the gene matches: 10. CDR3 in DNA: TGTGCCAGCTGGGCGGACAGGGAAAGGTATGGCTACACCTTC. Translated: CASWADRERYGYTF.

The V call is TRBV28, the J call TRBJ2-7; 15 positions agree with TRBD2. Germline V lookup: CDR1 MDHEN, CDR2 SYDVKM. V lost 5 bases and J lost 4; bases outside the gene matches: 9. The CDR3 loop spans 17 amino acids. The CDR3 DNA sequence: TGTGCCAGCAGTGTCCCGGGACTAGCGGGAGGTGGTTACGAGCAGTACTTC. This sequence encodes CASSVPGLAGGGYEQYF. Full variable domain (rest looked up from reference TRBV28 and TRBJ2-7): DVKVTQSSRYLVKRTGEKVFLECVQDMDHENMFWYRQDPGLGLRLIYFSYDVKMKEKGDIPEGYSVSREKKERFSLILESASTNQTSMYLCASSVPGLAGGGYEQYFGPGTRLTVT.

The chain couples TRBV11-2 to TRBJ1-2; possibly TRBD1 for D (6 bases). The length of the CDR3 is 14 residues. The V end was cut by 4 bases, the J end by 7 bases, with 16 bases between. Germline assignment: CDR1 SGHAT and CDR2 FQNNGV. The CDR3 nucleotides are TGTGCCAGCAGCTCCGTGGGGGGGCGCGGTGGCTACACCTTC. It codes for CASSSVGGRGGYTF. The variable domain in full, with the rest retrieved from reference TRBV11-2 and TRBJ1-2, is EAGVAQSPRYKIIEKRQSVAFWCNPISGHATLYWYQQILGQGPKLLIQFQNNGVVDDSQLPKDRFSAERLKGVDSTLKIQPAKLEDSAVYLCASSSVGGRGGYTFGSGTRLTVV.